The source of this T cell receptor beta chain is a study of blood T cell repertoires in COVID-19. Study-wide context: From the United States, Italy and Spain came samples of acute and convalescent COVID-19. T cells, B-cell-depleted T cells, or PBMCs supplied cDNA or gDNA.

Trimming took 7 bases from V and 4 from J; bases not matched to a gene: 7. The CDR3 is 15 residues long. Germline CDR1 reads MNHEY; CDR2 reads SMNVEV (reference sequence). Those enrolled, adults aged about 18 to 89 years, came from roughly 23 US areas. Under the authors' procedure: By means of reference gene primer amplification, nucleated cell counts were estimated. The assay was immunoSEQ multiplex PCR, and TCRdb's table has in-frame clones only and misses some. The DNA was the basis for D and trimming; V, J and clone size are from that table. The data contain some 350,000 clones, approximately 92% of them singletons.

The V and J genes are TRBV27 and TRBJ2-1, with TRBD2 matching over 10 bases. The sequence derives from a man aged 18 to 29 who had recovered from COVID-19. The sample consisted of PBMCs or T cells enriched from blood (not recorded which). CDR3 loop: CASTRTSGNYNEQFF. In DNA form, the CDR3 reads TGTGCCAGCACCCGAACTAGCGGGAATTACAATGAGCAGTTCTTC.